The clone carrying this T cell receptor beta chain was seen a single time. The sample originates from a study of memory CD4+ T cells and cytomegalovirus serostatus. TCRdb's copy holds only in-frame clones and misses some; the assay was immunoSEQ multiplex PCR. The repertoire includes approximately 60,000 clones, 70% to 80% of them detected once, and about 3% sits in the top ten. The germline gives CDR1 SGHVS, CDR2 FQNEAQ. The V end was cut by 2 bases, the J end by 4 bases, with 1 base between. CDR3 size: 11 residues. The sort gate was single viable CD3+CD4+CD8-CD45RO+ cells for memory CD4+ T cells. The chain is built from TRBV7-8 and TRBJ2-3; D not resolved. The receptor was derived from an adult in good health and CMV-seropositive. The specimen was memory CD4+ T cells from blood. The CDR3 DNA follows: TGTGCCAGCAGCTTACCAGATACGCAGTATTTT. Protein: CASSLPDTQYF.